The 32 T cell receptor beta chains below were found in one sample sequenced in a study of OX40 agonist ivuxolimab in advanced cancers. Generated by immunoSEQ multiplex PCR, the TCRdb table keeps only in-frame clones and is missing some. This table holds some 50,000 clones, 60% to 80% found once. Sequencing used CD4+ or CD8+ T cells sorted from blood, obtained in a trial of the OX40 agonist ivuxolimab. These receptor sequences come from an adult with an advanced solid tumor such as melanoma, head and neck, liver or kidney cancer.

The chain recombines TRBV2 with TRBJ1-2; 9 bases fit TRBD1. The ends lost 6 bases at V and 4 bases at J; junction bases unmatched: 6. CDR1 and CDR2 (germline): SNHLY, FYNNEI. CDR3 length: 14 amino acids. CDR3 loop: CASSADRGFYGYTF. The CDR3, as DNA: TGTGCCAGCAGCGCGGACAGGGGATTCTATGGCTACACCTTC.

This chain links TRBV19 with TRBJ2-2; D is undetermined. Trimming took off 5 bases at V and 7 bases at J, with 8 bases between the two ends. This CDR3 comprises 12 residues. Looked up from germline, CDR1 is LNHDA and CDR2 is SQIVND (reference sequence). CDR3 bases: TGTGCCAGTAGTTACTCCCTCGGGGAGCTGTTTTTT. Protein sequence: CASSYSLGELFF.

The V gene is TRBV30, the J gene TRBJ2-6, with unresolved D. Trimming removed 0 bases at V and 4 bases at J, with 7 bases between. Germline CDR1 reads GTSNPN; CDR2 reads SVGIG (reference sequence). The CDR3 sequence is 14 residues long. In DNA form, the CDR3 reads TGTGCCTGGAGTGTAAAGGGAGGGGCCAACGTCCTGACTTTC. This codes for CAWSVKGGANVLTF.

V and J are TRBV5-4 and TRBJ1-5, with 8 bases aligning to TRBD1. V lost 5 bases and J lost 2; bases outside the gene matches: 6. Germline-derived CDR1 and CDR2 are SGHNT and YYREEE (reference sequence). This CDR3 comprises 15 residues. The chain's CDR3 is CASSLTGGGNQPQHF. In DNA, the CDR3 is TGTGCCAGCAGTCTCACAGGGGGTGGCAATCAGCCCCAGCATTTT.

This clone was counted only a few times. The CDR3: CASSPIWGVDNEQFF. The CDR3 region has the DNA TGTGCCAGCAGTCCCATCTGGGGCGTTGACAATGAGCAGTTCTTC. V gene TRBV27 combines with J gene TRBJ2-1, with D tentatively TRBD1 (5 bases). CDR1 and CDR2 (germline): MNHEY, SMNVEV (reference sequence). CDR3 length: 15 amino acids. V was trimmed by 5 bases and J by 5 bases, leaving 16 bases between them.

The chain links TRBV9 to TRBJ1-1, with D possibly being TRBD1 (6 bases). Germline-derived CDR1 and CDR2 are SGDLS and YYNGEE. V dropped 7 bases and J dropped 4 bases, with 20 bases sitting between them. The CDR3 has 15 residues. CDR3 sequence reads: CASGPGHLSGTEAFF. For the CDR3, the DNA is TGTGCCAGCGGCCCGGGACACCTTTCAGGCACTGAAGCTTTCTTT.

The chain carries TRBV7-9 and TRBJ2-1, with 7 bases identical to TRBD2. CDR1 is SEHNR and CDR2 is FQNEAQ in the germline V gene (reference sequence). Trimming took 4 bases from V and 2 from J; bases not matched to a gene: 11. This CDR3 has 17 amino acids. CDR3 coding DNA: TGTGCCAGCAGCTCTTTTTCGGGAGGAGGCCCCTACAATGAGCAGTTCTTC. This gives the protein CASSSFSGGGPYNEQFF.

A few counts support this clone. The V and J genes are TRBV30 and TRBJ2-3, with a weak D call TRBD2 (7 bases). Germline CDR1 GTSNPN, CDR2 SVGIG (reference sequence). V was shortened by 3 bases and J by 2 bases, with 12 bases between the two germline ends. This CDR3 has 14 residues. The CDR3 loop is CAWRGGLITDTQYF. The DNA for the CDR3 is TGTGCCTGGAGGGGGGGGCTAATCACAGATACGCAGTATTTT.

In regard to this clone: The junction does not match germline at one end; this may be a read error. The V and J genes are TRBV5-1 and TRBJ2-2, with 7 nucleotides matching TRBD1. CDR1 is SGHRS, CDR2 YFSETQ, per germline. CDR3 size: 13 residues. The CDR3 DNA follows: TGCGTCAGCAGCTCACAGGGGACCGGGGAGCTGTTTTTT. Its protein product is CVSSSQGTGELFF.

This rearrangement joins TRBV11-2 to TRBJ2-6; weak D call: TRBD1 (7 bases). Germline CDR1 SGHAT, CDR2 FQNNGV. The CDR3 is 17 residues long. V was pared by 1 base and J by 4 bases, with 14 bases between. The CDR3 loop is CASSLVGGGKGANVLTF. The DNA for the CDR3 is TGTGCCAGCAGCTTAGTAGGAGGGGGCAAGGGGGCCAACGTCCTGACTTTC.

This clone came up a few times. The chain carries TRBV5-1 and TRBJ1-6; D might be TRBD1 (6 bases). V was cut by 6 bases and J by 8 bases, with 15 bases left in between. The V gene's germline CDR1 is SGHRS and CDR2 YFSETQ. The CDR3 is made up of 14 amino acids. The CDR3 reads CASTQNREDSPLHF. In DNA, the CDR3 is TGCGCCAGCACTCAGAACAGGGAGGATTCACCCCTCCACTTT.

J is TRBJ2-1 and V is TRBV19, with 8 bases aligning to TRBD2. The CDR3 runs 16 residues. CDR1 and CDR2 from the germline V gene are LNHDA and SQIVND (reference sequence). Trimming cost V 1 base and J 6 bases; bases outside gene matches: 8. CDR3 sequence: CASSIAGGPIVNEQFF. The CDR3 DNA reads as TGTGCCAGTAGTATAGCGGGAGGGCCTATTGTCAATGAGCAGTTCTTC.

The chain carries TRBV6-1 and TRBJ1-2, with TRBD1 matching over 8 bases. In germline, CDR1 is MNHNS, CDR2 SASEGT. The CDR3 consists of 14 residues. V lost 6 bases, J lost 4 bases, and 7 bases stayed unmatched. The chain's CDR3 is CASRQDRAGYGYTF. The CDR3 bases are TGTGCCAGCAGACAGGACAGGGCCGGCTATGGCTACACCTTC.

This chain uses TRBV12-5 with TRBJ2-5; the match to TRBD1 covers 7 bases. The germline V gene encodes CDR1 LGHNT and CDR2 FRNRAP. The CDR3 is 14 amino acids. The V segment lost 2 bases and the J segment 4 bases; nucleotides outside the gene matches: 4. CDR3 bases: TGTGCTAGTGGTTTGCCTGGGACAGCAGAGACCCAGTACTTC. It specifies CASGLPGTAETQYF.

The chain uses TRBV4-3 and TRBJ1-1; possibly TRBD1 for D (5 bases). This CDR3 spans 16 amino acids. Per germline, CDR1 LGHNA and CDR2 YSLEER. V lost 0 bases and J lost 0, with 11 bases in between. The CDR3 loop is CASSQDLADMNTEAFF. For the CDR3, the DNA is TGCGCCAGCAGCCAAGATCTGGCGGACATGAACACTGAAGCTTTCTTT.

J is TRBJ1-1 and V is TRBV18; 8 nucleotides match TRBD1. The J segment lost 5 bases and the V segment lost 4 bases, leaving 6 bases of the junction unmatched. CDR1 and CDR2 (germline): KGHSH, LQKENI. The CDR3 is made up of 14 amino acids. The CDR3 bases are TGTGCCAGCTCACAGGGACAGGCCTTTACTGAAGCTTTCTTT. Translation gives CASSQGQAFTEAFF.

This clone has a handful of counts. The chain combines TRBV10-3 with TRBJ1-1; 8 bases are a match to TRBD1. This CDR3 comprises 12 residues. V shed 10 bases, J shed 2 bases, and the junction held 3 bases outside the gene matches. CDR1 and CDR2 from the germline V gene are ENHRY and SYGVKD. Written as DNA, the CDR3 is TGTGCCACCGGGACAGGAAACACTGAAGCTTTCTTT. It is translated as CATGTGNTEAFF.

This sequence joins TRBV2 and TRBJ1-2; D call uncertain. This CDR3 has 12 amino acids. V gave up 8 bases and J gave up 4 bases, with 11 bases separating them. The germline V gene has CDR1 SNHLY and CDR2 FYNNEI. CDR3 bases: TGTGCCAGCCCAGTGAGTCCCTATGGCTACACCTTC. It translates to CASPVSPYGYTF.

The chain employs TRBV5-1 and TRBJ2-3; 9 bases line up with TRBD2. Per the germline V gene, CDR1 is SGHRS and CDR2 is YFSETQ. With V trimmed by 3 bases and J by 4 bases, 9 bases remained unmatched. The CDR3 has 16 amino acids. CDR3 in amino acids: CASSSEREEISDTQYF. The CDR3 DNA reads as TGCGCCAGCAGCTCAGAGCGGGAGGAGATCTCAGATACGCAGTATTTT.

The V gene is TRBV6-5, the J gene TRBJ2-3; 14 nucleotides align to TRBD2. The ends lost 2 bases at V and 10 bases at J; junction bases unmatched: 8. Per germline, CDR1 MNHEY and CDR2 SVGAGI. This CDR3 is built from 16 residues. CDR3 coding DNA: TGTGCCAGCAGTTACCAGGGGACTAGCGGGAGTCCGGCGCAGTATTTT. Translation gives CASSYQGTSGSPAQYF.

This clone came up once. The chain links TRBV19 to TRBJ1-5, with 12 bases aligning to TRBD1. The CDR3 runs to 16 residues. Germline assignment: CDR1 LNHDA and CDR2 SQIVND (reference sequence). Unmatched junction bases numbered 9, after V lost 6 bases and J lost 6 bases. The CDR3 bases are TGTGCCAGTAGAAGGTCCGGGACAGGGGGCGGTCAGCCCCAGCATTTT. It codes for CASRRSGTGGGQPQHF. Supplemented by reference TRBV19 and TRBJ1-5, the full variable domain reads DGGITQSPKYLFRKEGQNVTLSCEQNLNHDAMYWYRQDPGQGLRLIYYSQIVNDFQKGDIAEGYSVSREKKESFPLTVTSAQKNPTAFYLCASRRSGTGGGQPQHFGDGTRLSIL.

This clone was seen just once. The V call is TRBV2, the J call TRBJ1-6; 7 nucleotides match TRBD1. CDR3 length: 15 residues. J lost 8 bases, V lost 5 bases, and 9 bases had no gene match. Germline CDR1 reads SNHLY; CDR2 reads FYNNEI. The CDR3 nucleotides are TGTGCCAGCAGTCCAGGGGGAGGCTGGGATTCACCCCTCCACTTT. Translating it yields CASSPGGGWDSPLHF.

The chain carries TRBV14 and TRBJ1-2; 7 bases are a match to TRBD1. This CDR3 contains 13 residues. Germline assignment: CDR1 SGHDN and CDR2 FVKESK. Trimming removed 2 bases from V and 7 bases from J; junction bases left unmatched: 4. CDR3 in DNA: TGTGCCAGCAGCCAAACAGGGGCCCCTGGCTACACCTTC. Protein: CASSQTGAPGYTF.

This chain links TRBV10-3 with TRBJ2-7; possibly TRBD1 or TRBD2 for D (6 bases each). Germline V gene lookup returns CDR1 ENHRY and CDR2 SYGVKD. This CDR3 has 13 residues. V lost 0 bases and J 6 bases, leaving 9 bases between the germline ends. The CDR3 protein is CAISESRGREQYF. In DNA form, the CDR3 reads TGTGCCATCAGTGAGTCTCGGGGGCGCGAGCAGTACTTC.

In this sample, this clone turned up once. The chain couples TRBV10-1 to TRBJ1-3, with no clear D. Germline V gene sequence: CDR1 WNHNN, CDR2 SYGVQD (reference sequence). Trimming shortened V by 6 bases and J by 0 bases, and 9 bases separated the two germline ends. This CDR3 spans 14 amino acids. The CDR3 protein is CASRRCLSGNTIYF. CDR3 DNA: TGCGCCAGCAGGCGGTGCCTCTCTGGAAACACCATATATTTT.

This clone was seen a handful of times. The chain couples TRBV19 to TRBJ1-5, with D unresolved. V lost 5 bases and J lost 0, with 11 bases in between. The V gene's germline CDR1 is LNHDA and CDR2 SQIVND (reference sequence). This CDR3 is 15 amino acids long. This chain's CDR3 is CASSRASLSNQPQHF. Here the CDR3 DNA reads TGTGCCAGTAGTCGGGCGAGCCTTAGCAATCAGCCCCAGCATTTT.

This clone was detected once. The chain couples TRBV2 to TRBJ1-1; the D is unclear. This CDR3 has 13 amino acids. Per germline, CDR1 SNHLY and CDR2 FYNNEI. The germline V and J ends were trimmed by 2 bases and 4 bases, with 8 bases remaining between them. The CDR3 nucleotides read TGTGCCAGCAGTGAACGGGGAGTCACTGAAGCTTTCTTT. It codes for CASSERGVTEAFF.

The J gene is TRBJ1-5, the V gene TRBV19, with 8 bases lining up with TRBD1. Germline V gene sequence: CDR1 LNHDA, CDR2 SQIVND (reference sequence). The CDR3 extends over 17 amino acids. V lost 1 base to trimming and J lost 3 bases; unmatched junction nucleotides: 8. The CDR3 nucleotides read TGTGCCAGTAGTATAGTCCTCGCAGGGGGCCTCAATCAGCCCCAGCATTTT. Its protein is CASSIVLAGGLNQPQHF.

This chain uses TRBV19 with TRBJ2-5; 7 bases fit TRBD1. With 3 bases clipped from V and 5 bases from J, the junction kept 9 bases outside the gene matches. In germline, CDR1 is LNHDA, CDR2 SQIVND (reference sequence). The CDR3 has 15 amino acids. The CDR3 nucleotides read TGTGCCAGTAGTATCGGGACAGTGTCCGAGGAGACCCAGTACTTC. Protein: CASSIGTVSEETQYF. Using reference TRBV19 and TRBJ2-5 for the parts outside the CDR3, the full variable domain is DGGITQSPKYLFRKEGQNVTLSCEQNLNHDAMYWYRQDPGQGLRLIYYSQIVNDFQKGDIAEGYSVSREKKESFPLTVTSAQKNPTAFYLCASSIGTVSEETQYFGPGTRLLVL.

The V and J genes are TRBV11-3 and TRBJ2-1; TRBD2 agrees at 7 bases. V shed 1 base and J 9 bases; nucleotides not matched to a gene: 9. Germline CDR1 and CDR2: SGHNT and YENEEA. The CDR3 is made up of 15 amino acids. The CDR3 DNA follows: TGTGCCAGCAGCTTAGGAGGGGAGGGGTTGGGTGAGCAGTTCTTC. This codes for CASSLGGEGLGEQFF.

This clone was counted between two and nine times. This chain connects TRBV30 to TRBJ1-5; D is uncertain. From germline, CDR1 is GTSNPN and CDR2 SVGIG (reference sequence). Trimming removed 0 bases from V and 3 bases from J, with 9 bases in between. CDR3 length: 14 amino acids. CDR3 sequence reads: CAWSVLGINQPQHF. CDR3 nucleotides: TGTGCCTGGAGTGTACTCGGTATCAATCAGCCCCAGCATTTT.

This clone has just a few counts. V and J are TRBV5-5 and TRBJ1-4, with D perhaps TRBD1 (6 bases). V was pared by 1 base and J by 7 bases, with 14 bases between. The CDR3 extends over 15 amino acids. Germline loops: CDR1 SGHKS, CDR2 YYEKEE (reference sequence). CDR3 nucleotides: TGTGCCAGCAGCTTGATTGAGGGGGAGAGTGAAAAACTGTTTTTT. Amino acid sequence: CASSLIEGESEKLFF.